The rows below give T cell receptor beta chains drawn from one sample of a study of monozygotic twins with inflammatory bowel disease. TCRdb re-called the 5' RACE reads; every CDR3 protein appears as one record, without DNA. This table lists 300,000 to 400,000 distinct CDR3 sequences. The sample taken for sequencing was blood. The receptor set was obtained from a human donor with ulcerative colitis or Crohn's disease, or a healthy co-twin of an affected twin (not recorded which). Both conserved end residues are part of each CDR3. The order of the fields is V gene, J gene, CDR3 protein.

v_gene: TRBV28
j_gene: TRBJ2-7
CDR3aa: CASKVPGYEQYF

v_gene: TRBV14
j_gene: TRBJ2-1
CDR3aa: CASSRADTNEQFF

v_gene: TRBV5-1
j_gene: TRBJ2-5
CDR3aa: CASSFGSKLETQYF

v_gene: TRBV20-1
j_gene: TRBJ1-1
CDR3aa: CSAGVQGLVTEAFF

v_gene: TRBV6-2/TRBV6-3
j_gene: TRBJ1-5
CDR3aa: CASSGEGGSQPQHF

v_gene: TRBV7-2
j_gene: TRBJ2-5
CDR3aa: CASSLYGAPAETQYF

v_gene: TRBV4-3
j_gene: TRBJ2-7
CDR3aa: CASSQDSGPYEQYF

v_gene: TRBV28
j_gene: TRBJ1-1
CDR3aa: CASTETGAGLVFF

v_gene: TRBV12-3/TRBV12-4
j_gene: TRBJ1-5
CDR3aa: CASSHRDRGRNQPQHF

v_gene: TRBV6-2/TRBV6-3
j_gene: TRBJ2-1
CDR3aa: CASSYSTDSYNEQFF

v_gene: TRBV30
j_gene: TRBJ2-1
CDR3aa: CAGVGGVSYNEQFF

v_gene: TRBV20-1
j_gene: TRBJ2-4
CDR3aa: CSSNTGTNIQYF

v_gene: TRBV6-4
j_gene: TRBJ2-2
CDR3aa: CASSDSGQGFGELLF

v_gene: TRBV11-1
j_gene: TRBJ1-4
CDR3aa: CASSRTAREKRRNEKLFF

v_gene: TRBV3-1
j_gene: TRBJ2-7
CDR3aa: CASSQDPGVFYEQYF

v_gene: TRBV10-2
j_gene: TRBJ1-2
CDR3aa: CASSEEGSGYTF

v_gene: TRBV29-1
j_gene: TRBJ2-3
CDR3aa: CSVSRTSGRTDTQYF

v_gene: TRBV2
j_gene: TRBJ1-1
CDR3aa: CANIRQGAGTEAFF

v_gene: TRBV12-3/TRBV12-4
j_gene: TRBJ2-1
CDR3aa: CASSIGTDHYRNEQFF

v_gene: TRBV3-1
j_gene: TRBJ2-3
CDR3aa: CASASTDTQYF

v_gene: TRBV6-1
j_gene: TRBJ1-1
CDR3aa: CASSEALVNTEAFF

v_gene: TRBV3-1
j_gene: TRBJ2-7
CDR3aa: CASSQDSSAVGREQYF

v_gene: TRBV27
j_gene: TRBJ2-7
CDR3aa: CASRSLRRSSYEQYF

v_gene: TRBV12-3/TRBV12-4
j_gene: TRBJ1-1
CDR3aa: CASSIGDIGSTEAFF

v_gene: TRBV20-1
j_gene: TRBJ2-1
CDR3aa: CSANREIGNEQFF

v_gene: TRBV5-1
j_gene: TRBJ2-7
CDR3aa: CASSLAFISGRVSYEQYF

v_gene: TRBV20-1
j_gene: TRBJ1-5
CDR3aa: CSAHGGGTTNQPQHF

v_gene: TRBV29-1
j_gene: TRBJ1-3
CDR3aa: CSVEQGNTIYF

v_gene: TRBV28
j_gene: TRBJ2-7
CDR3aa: CASSRGRGYEQYF

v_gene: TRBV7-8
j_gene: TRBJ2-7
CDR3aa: CASSLDAGGFEQYF

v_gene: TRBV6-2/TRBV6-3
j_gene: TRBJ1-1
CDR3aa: CATAPRAGLPQAFF

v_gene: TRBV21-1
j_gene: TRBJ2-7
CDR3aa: CASSKEASGSSEQYF

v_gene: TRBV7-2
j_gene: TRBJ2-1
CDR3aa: CASSFRQGAMPYNEQFF

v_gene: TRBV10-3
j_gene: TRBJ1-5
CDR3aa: CAISDGTGVGQPQHF

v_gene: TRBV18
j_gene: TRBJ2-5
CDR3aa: CASSLGLAPETQYF

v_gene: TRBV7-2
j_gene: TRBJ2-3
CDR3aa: CASSFLISDTQYF

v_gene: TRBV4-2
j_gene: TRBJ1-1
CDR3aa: CASSQLAGVEAFF